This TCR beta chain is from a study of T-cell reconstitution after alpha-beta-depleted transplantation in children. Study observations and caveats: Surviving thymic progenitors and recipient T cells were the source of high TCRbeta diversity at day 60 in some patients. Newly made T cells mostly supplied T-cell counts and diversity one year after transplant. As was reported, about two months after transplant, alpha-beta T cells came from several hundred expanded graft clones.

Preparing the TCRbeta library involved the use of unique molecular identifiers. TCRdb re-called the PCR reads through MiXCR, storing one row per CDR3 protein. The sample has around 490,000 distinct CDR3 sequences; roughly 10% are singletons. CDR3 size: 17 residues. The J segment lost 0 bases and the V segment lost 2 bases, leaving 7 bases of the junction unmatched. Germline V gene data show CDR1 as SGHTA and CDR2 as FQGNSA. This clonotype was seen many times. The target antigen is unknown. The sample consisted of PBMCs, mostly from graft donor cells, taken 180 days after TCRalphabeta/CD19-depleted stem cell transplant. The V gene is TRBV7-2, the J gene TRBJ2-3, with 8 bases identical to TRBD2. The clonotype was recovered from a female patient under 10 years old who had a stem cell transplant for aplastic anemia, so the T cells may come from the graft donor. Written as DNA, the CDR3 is TGTGCCAGCAGCTTACAACGGGGGGGGACTAGCACAGATACGCAGTATTTT. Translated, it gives CASSLQRGGTSTDTQYF.